This is a list of T cell receptor beta chains from one sample in a study of ipilimumab plus nivolumab after autologous stem cell transplantation. Libraries were prepared by immunoSEQ multiplex PCR; TCRdb keeps only in-frame clonotypes and omits some of them. This repertoire shows 22,000 or so clones, around 74% found once; its top ten account for around 23%. Sequenced here: PBMCs, sampled in a trial of ipilimumab plus nivolumab as post-transplant consolidation. The receptor set was obtained from a male donor with diffuse large B-cell lymphoma. CDR3s leave out the opening cysteine and the closing phenylalanine or tryptophan. The order of the fields is J gene, V gene, CDR3 protein.

j_call: TRBJ1-3
v_call: TRBV19
cdr3_aa: ASSIGGLGNTIY

j_call: TRBJ2-2
v_call: TRBV7-3
cdr3_aa: ASSFGSNTGELF

j_call: TRBJ1-4
v_call: TRBV9
cdr3_aa: ASSRGGDGEKLF

j_call: TRBJ2-5
v_call: TRBV30
cdr3_aa: AWGGVETQY

j_call: TRBJ2-3
v_call: TRBV7-2
cdr3_aa: ASSLGQGPDTQY

j_call: TRBJ1-5
v_call: TRBV10-3
cdr3_aa: AISIQAGQPQH

j_call: TRBJ2-2
v_call: TRBV6-6
cdr3_aa: ATSPIDTGELF

j_call: TRBJ2-1
v_call: TRBV18
cdr3_aa: ASSPGQGILYEQF

j_call: TRBJ2-7
v_call: TRBV11-1
cdr3_aa: ASSFPPEQGPYEQY

j_call: TRBJ2-5
v_call: TRBV29-1
cdr3_aa: SSISDRGEWTQY

j_call: TRBJ2-1
v_call: TRBV21-1
cdr3_aa: ASSKALGSGGNSYNEQF

j_call: TRBJ1-1
v_call: TRBV2
cdr3_aa: ASRQGQPNTEAF

j_call: TRBJ2-1
v_call: TRBV15
cdr3_aa: ATSRGTSGRDNEQF

j_call: TRBJ2-7
v_call: TRBV5-5
cdr3_aa: ASRPGTGGALYEQY

j_call: TRBJ1-2
v_call: TRBV6-1
cdr3_aa: ASSEGIANYGYT

j_call: TRBJ1-6
v_call: TRBV30
cdr3_aa: AWGDSANSPLH